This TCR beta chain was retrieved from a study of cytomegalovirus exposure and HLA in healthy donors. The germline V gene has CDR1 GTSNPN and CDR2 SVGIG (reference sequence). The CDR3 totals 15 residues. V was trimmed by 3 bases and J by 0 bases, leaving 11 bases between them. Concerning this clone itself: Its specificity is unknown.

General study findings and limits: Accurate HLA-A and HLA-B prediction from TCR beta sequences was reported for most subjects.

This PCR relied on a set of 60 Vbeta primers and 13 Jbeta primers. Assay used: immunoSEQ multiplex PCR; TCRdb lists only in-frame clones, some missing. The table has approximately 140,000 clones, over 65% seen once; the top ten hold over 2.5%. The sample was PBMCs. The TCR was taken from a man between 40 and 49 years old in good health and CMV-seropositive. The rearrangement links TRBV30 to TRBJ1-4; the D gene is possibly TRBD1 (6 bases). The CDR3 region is CAWSQGNPTNEKLFF. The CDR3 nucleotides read TGTGCCTGGAGCCAGGGGAACCCAACTAATGAAAAACTGTTTTTT.